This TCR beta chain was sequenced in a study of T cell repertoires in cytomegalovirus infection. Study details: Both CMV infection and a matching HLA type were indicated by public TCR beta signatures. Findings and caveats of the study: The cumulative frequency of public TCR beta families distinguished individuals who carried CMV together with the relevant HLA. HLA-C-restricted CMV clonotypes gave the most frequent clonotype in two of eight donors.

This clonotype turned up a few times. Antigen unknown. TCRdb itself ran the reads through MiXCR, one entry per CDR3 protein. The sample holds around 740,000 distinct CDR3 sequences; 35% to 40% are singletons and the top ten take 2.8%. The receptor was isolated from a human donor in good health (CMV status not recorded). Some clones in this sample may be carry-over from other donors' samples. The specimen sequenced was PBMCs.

The DNA of the CDR3 is TGTGCCACCAGCAGAACCGGGACTAGCGGTGGGGTGGGGAGCTCCTACGAGCAGTACTTC. Translating it yields CATSRTGTSGGVGSSYEQYF. The V and J genes are TRBV15 and TRBJ2-7; 11 positions agree with TRBD2. V shed 2 bases and J 0 bases; nucleotides not matched to a gene: 15. This CDR3 is built from 20 residues. Germline V gene sequence: CDR1 LNHNV, CDR2 YYDKDF (reference sequence). Drawing the rest from reference TRBV15 and TRBJ2-7, the complete variable domain is DAMVIQNPRYQVTQFGKPVTLSCSQTLNHNVMYWYQQKSSQAPKLLFHYYDKDFNNEADTPDNFQSRRPNTSFCFLDIRSPGLGDTAMYLCATSRTGTSGGVGSSYEQYFGPGTRLTVT.